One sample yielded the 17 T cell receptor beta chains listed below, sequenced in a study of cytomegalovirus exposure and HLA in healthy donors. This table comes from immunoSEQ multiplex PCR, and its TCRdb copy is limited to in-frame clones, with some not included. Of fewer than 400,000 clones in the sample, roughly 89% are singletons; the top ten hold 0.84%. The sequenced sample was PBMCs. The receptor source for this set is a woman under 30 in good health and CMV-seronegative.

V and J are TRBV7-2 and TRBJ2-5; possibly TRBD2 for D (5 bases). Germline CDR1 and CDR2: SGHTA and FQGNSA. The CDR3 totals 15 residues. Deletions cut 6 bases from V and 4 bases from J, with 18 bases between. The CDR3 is CASSLTLGSGETQYF. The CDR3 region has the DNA TGTGCCAGCAGTTTAACGTTGGGGAGCGGAGAGACCCAGTACTTC.

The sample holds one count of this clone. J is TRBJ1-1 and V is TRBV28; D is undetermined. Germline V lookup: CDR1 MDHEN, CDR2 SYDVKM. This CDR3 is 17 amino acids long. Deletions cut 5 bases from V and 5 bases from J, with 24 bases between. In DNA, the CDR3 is TGTGCCAGCAGTCCCCGCTTCGACGCTCGGGGAGAAACTGAAGCTTTCTTT. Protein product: CASSPRFDARGETEAFF. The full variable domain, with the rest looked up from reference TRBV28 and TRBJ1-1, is DVKVTQSSRYLVKRTGEKVFLECVQDMDHENMFWYRQDPGLGLRLIYFSYDVKMKEKGDIPEGYSVSREKKERFSLILESASTNQTSMYLCASSPRFDARGETEAFFGQGTRLTVV.

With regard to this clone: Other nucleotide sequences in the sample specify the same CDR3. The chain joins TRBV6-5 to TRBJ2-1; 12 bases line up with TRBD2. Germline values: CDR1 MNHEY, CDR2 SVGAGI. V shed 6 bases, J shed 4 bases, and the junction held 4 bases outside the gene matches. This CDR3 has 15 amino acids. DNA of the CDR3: TGTGCCAGCAGCCCCGGGACTAGCGGGTACAATGAGCAGTTCTTC. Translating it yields CASSPGTSGYNEQFF.

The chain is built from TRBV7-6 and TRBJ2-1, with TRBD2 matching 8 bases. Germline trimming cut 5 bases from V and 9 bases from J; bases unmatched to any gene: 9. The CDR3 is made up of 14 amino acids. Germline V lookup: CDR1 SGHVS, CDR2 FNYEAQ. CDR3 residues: CASSNRGGSGEQFF. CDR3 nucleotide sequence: TGTGCCAGCAGCAATCGCGGGGGGTCGGGTGAGCAGTTCTTC.

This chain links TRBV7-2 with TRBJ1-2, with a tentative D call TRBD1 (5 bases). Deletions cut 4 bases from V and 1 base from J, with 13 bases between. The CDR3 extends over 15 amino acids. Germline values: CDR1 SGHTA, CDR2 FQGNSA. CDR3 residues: CASSSGPGGNYGYTF. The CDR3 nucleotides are TGTGCCAGCAGCTCGGGACCCGGGGGTAACTATGGCTACACCTTC.

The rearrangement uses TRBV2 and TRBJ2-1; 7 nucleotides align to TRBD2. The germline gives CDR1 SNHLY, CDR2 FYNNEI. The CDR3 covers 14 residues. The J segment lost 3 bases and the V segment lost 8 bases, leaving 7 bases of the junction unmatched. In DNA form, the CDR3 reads TGTGCCAGCGGGCGGGAGTTCGGCTACAATGAGCAGTTCTTC. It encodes CASGREFGYNEQFF. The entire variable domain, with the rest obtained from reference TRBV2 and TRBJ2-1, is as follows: EPEVTQTPSHQVTQMGQEVILRCVPISNHLYFYWYRQILGQKVEFLVSFYNNEISEKSEIFDDQFSVERPDGSNFTLKIRSTKLEDSAMYFCASGREFGYNEQFFGPGTRLTVL.

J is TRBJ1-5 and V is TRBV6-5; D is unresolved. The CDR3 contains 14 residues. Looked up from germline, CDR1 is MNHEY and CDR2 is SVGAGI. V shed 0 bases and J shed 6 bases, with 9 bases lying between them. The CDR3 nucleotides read TGTGCCAGCAGTTACTCGGGAGTCGGTCAGCCCCAGCATTTT. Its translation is CASSYSGVGQPQHF.

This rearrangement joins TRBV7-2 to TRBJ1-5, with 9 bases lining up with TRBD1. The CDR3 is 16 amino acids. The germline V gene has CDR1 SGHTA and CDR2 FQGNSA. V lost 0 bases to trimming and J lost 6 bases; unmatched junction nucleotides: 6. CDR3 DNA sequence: TGTGCCAGCAGCTTAGCTACCGGGACAGGGTCTCAGCCCCAGCATTTT. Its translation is CASSLATGTGSQPQHF. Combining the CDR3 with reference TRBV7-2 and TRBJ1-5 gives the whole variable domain GAGVSQSPSNKVTEKGKDVELRCDPISGHTALYWYRQSLGQGLEFLIYFQGNSAPDKSGLPSDRFSAERTGGSVSTLTIQRTQQEDSAVYLCASSLATGTGSQPQHFGDGTRLSIL.

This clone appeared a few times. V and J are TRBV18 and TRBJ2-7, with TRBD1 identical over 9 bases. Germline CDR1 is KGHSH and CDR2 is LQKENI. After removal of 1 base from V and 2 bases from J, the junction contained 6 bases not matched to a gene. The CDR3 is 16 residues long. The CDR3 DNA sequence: TGTGCCAGCTCACCACGGCTACAGGGGGCGGCCTACGAGCAGTACTTC. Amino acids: CASSPRLQGAAYEQYF.

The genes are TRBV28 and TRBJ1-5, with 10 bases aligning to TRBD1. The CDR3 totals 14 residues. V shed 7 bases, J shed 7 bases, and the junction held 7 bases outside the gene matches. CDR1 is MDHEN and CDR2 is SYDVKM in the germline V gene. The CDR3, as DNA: TGTGCCAGCAACACCGGACAGGGGGGACAGCCCCAGCATTTT. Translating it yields CASNTGQGGQPQHF. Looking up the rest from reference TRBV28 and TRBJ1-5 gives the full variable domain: DVKVTQSSRYLVKRTGEKVFLECVQDMDHENMFWYRQDPGLGLRLIYFSYDVKMKEKGDIPEGYSVSREKKERFSLILESASTNQTSMYLCASNTGQGGQPQHFGDGTRLSIL.

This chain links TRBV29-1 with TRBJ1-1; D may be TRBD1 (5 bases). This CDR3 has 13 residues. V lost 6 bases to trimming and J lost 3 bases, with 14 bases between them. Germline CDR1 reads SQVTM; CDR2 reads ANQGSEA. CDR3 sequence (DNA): TGCAGCGTCCAATGGGGGGGGGACACTGAAGCTTTCTTT. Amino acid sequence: CSVQWGGDTEAFF.

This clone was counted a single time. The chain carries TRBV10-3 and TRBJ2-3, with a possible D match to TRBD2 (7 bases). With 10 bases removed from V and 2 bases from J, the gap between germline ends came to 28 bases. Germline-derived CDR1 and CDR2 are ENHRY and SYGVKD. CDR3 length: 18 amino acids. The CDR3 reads CATSIEAGAVLVTDTQYF. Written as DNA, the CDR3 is TGTGCCACTTCTATTGAGGCGGGGGCCGTGTTAGTCACAGATACGCAGTATTTT.

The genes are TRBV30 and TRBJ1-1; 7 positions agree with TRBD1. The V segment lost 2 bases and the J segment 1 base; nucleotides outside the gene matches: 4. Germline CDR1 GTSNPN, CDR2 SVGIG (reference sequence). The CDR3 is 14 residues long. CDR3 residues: CAWSSGTENTEAFF. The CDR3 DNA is TGTGCCTGGAGTTCGGGGACAGAGAACACTGAAGCTTTCTTT.

In nucleotides, the CDR3 is TGCAGCGTTGGCAGACCCGGGAGTGGTACGCAGTATTTT. It codes for CSVGRPGSGTQYF. The chain joins TRBV29-1 to TRBJ2-3; the D gene is possibly TRBD2 (6 bases). The CDR3 length is 13 residues. Per the germline V gene, CDR1 is SQVTM and CDR2 is ANQGSEA. V was shortened by 4 bases and J by 8 bases, with 16 bases between the two germline ends.

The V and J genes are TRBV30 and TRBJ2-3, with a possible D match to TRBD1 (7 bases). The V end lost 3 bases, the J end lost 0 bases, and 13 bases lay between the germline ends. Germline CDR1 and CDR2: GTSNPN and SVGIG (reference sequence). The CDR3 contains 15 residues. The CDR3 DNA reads TGTGCCTGGAGGGCGGGACAGTCTAGCACAGATACGCAGTATTTT. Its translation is CAWRAGQSSTDTQYF.

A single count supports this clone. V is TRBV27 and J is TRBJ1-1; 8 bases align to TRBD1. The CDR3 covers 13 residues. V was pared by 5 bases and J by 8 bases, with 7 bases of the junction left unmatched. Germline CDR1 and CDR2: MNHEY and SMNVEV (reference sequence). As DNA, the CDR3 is TGTGCCAGCAGTCTGACAGGGGCCGGCGAAGCTTTCTTT. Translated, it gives CASSLTGAGEAFF.

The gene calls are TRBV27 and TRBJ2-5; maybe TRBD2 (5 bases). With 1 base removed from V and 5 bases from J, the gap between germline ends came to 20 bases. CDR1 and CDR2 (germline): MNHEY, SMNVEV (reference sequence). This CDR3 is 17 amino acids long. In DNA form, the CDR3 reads TGTGCCAGCAGTTTATTTTCGGGTCGTTCGGGGTGGGAGACCCAGTACTTC. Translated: CASSLFSGRSGWETQYF.